This T cell receptor (beta chain) comes out of a study of T cells in Graves' hyperthyroidism and ophthalmopathy. This clonotype was detected many times. The source material, RNA transcripts, was used to amplify TCR beta CDR3 regions. First-round RT-PCR of the TCR CDR3 relied on the HTBI primer set. TCRdb used MiXCR to reprocess the multiplex PCR reads, holding one entry per CDR3 protein. The sample has around 600,000 distinct CDR3 sequences; 13% to 15% are singletons. This CDR3 contains 13 residues. V lost 4 bases to trimming and J lost 5 bases; unmatched junction nucleotides: 2. The chain links TRBV12-3 or TRBV12-4 to TRBJ2-1; 7 nucleotides match TRBD2. The sequence came from a woman aged 18-29 years with Graves' ophthalmopathy. Sequencing was done on a sample of blood. The CDR3 DNA reads TGTGCCAGCAGTTCTGCGGGGGACAATGAGCAGTTCTTC. It yields the protein CASSSAGDNEQFF.